One sample yielded the 18 T cell receptor beta chains listed below, sequenced in a study of memory CD4+ T cells and cytomegalovirus serostatus. Single viable CD3+CD4+CD8-CD45RO+ cells were sorted as the memory CD4+ T cells. Assay: immunoSEQ multiplex PCR; the TCRdb copy retains only in-frame clones and omits some. The table lists approximately 70,000 clones, about 78% of them singletons. The material sequenced was memory CD4+ T cells from blood. The receptors were gathered from an adult in good health and CMV-seropositive.

The chain uses TRBV28 and TRBJ1-6, with D tentatively TRBD1 (6 bases). V shed 5 bases and J shed 5 bases, with 7 bases lying between them. Germline values: CDR1 MDHEN, CDR2 SYDVKM. The length of the CDR3 is 13 residues. The CDR3 coding sequence is TGTGCCAGCAGTCAGGGGAATAATTCACCCCTCCACTTT. This sequence encodes CASSQGNNSPLHF.

The rearrangement joins TRBV4-2 to TRBJ2-3, with a possible D match to TRBD1 (5 bases). V was pared by 2 bases and J by 1 base, with 10 bases between. The CDR3 has 15 amino acids. From germline, CDR1 is LGHNA and CDR2 YNFKEQ. This CDR3 is CASSQRDRGTDTQYF. The CDR3 nucleotides are TGTGCCAGCAGCCAACGAGACAGAGGCACAGATACGCAGTATTTT.

The J gene is TRBJ2-3, the V gene TRBV27, with TRBD2 matching over 7 bases. Germline trimming cut 6 bases from V and 6 bases from J; bases unmatched to any gene: 12. Germline CDR1 MNHEY, CDR2 SMNVEV (reference sequence). The CDR3 totals 15 residues. The CDR3 coding sequence is TGTGCCAGCAGCCCAGGCAGGCAGCGGGGCGATACGCAGTATTTT. Its translation is CASSPGRQRGDTQYF.

The chain employs TRBV28 and TRBJ2-3; TRBD2 aligns across 7 bases. This CDR3 region has 18 residues. Germline V gives CDR1 MDHEN, CDR2 SYDVKM. V lost 6 bases and J lost 2; bases outside the gene matches: 17. CDR3 DNA: TGTGCCAGCAGCCCAACAGCGGGGAATAACCTTTACACAGATACGCAGTATTTT. Its translation: CASSPTAGNNLYTDTQYF.

The chain links TRBV11-1 to TRBJ2-3; TRBD2 aligns across 8 bases. V lost 1 base, J lost 4 bases, and 7 bases stayed unmatched. Germline CDR1 and CDR2: SGHAT and FQDESV (reference sequence). The CDR3 runs to 16 residues. CDR3 DNA: TGTGCCAGCAGCTTAGGACAAGCGGGAGAGTCAGATACGCAGTATTTT. Translated: CASSLGQAGESDTQYF.

This chain joins TRBV5-8 and TRBJ2-5; D tentatively fits TRBD1 or TRBD2 (5 bases each). This CDR3 has 15 residues. CDR1 is SGHTS and CDR2 is YDEGEE in the germline V gene. Trimming took 3 bases from V and 5 from J, leaving 17 bases between them. The CDR3 bases are TGTGCCAGCAGCTGGGAAGGAGGCAGGGCGGAGACCCAGTACTTC. The encoded protein is CASSWEGGRAETQYF. Combining the CDR3 with reference TRBV5-8 and TRBJ2-5 gives the whole variable domain EAGVTQSPTHLIKTRGQQATLRCSPISGHTSVYWYQQALGLGLQFLLWYDEGEERNRGNFPPRFSGRQFPNYSSELNVNALELEDSALYLCASSWEGGRAETQYFGPGTRLLVL.

This chain uses TRBV5-6 with TRBJ2-3; 10 nucleotides agree with TRBD1. Trimming at V came to 3 bases and at J to 4 bases, leaving 5 bases not matched to a gene. The germline gives CDR1 SGHDT, CDR2 YYEEEE. This CDR3 region has 15 residues. For the CDR3, the DNA is TGTGCCAGCAGCTACTTGACAGGGGGCGCAGATACGCAGTATTTT. Translating it yields CASSYLTGGADTQYF.

V usage is TRBV6-1 and J usage is TRBJ2-5, with D perhaps being TRBD1 or TRBD2 (5 bases each). Trimming shortened V by 7 bases and J by 5 bases, and 17 bases separated the two germline ends. CDR1 is MNHNS, CDR2 SASEGT, per germline. The CDR3 is made up of 14 amino acids. The CDR3 bases are TGTGCCAGCATGGGGGTGGCCGGGCAGGAGACCCAGTACTTC. This codes for CASMGVAGQETQYF.

This clone was observed a few times. The V gene is TRBV6-1, the J gene TRBJ2-5; 8 nucleotides match TRBD1. Germline assignment: CDR1 MNHNS and CDR2 SASEGT. The junction had 12 bases not matched to a gene; V was cut back by 2 bases and J by 7 bases. This CDR3 has 16 residues. The CDR3: CASSEPREQGVWTQYF. DNA for the CDR3: TGTGCCAGCAGTGAACCCCGGGAACAGGGGGTTTGGACCCAGTACTTC.

The sample holds a few counts of this clone. The gene calls are TRBV28 and TRBJ1-1; weak D call: TRBD1 (6 bases). Germline V gene data show CDR1 as MDHEN and CDR2 as SYDVKM. This CDR3 comprises 14 residues. V gave up 2 bases and J gave up 5 bases, with 12 bases separating them. The CDR3 loop reads CASSLGERGTEAFF. The CDR3 coding sequence is TGTGCCAGCAGTTTAGGGGAGAGGGGGACTGAAGCTTTCTTT.

The chain has TRBV2 and TRBJ1-1; D gene uncertain. V was pared by 5 bases and J by 0 bases, with 10 bases between. CDR1 and CDR2 (germline): SNHLY, FYNNEI. CDR3 length equals 14 residues. The CDR3 coding sequence is TGTGCCAGCAGTATAAACTACTTGAACACTGAAGCTTTCTTT. It yields the protein CASSINYLNTEAFF. The full variable domain, its missing parts supplied by reference TRBV2 and TRBJ1-1, is EPEVTQTPSHQVTQMGQEVILRCVPISNHLYFYWYRQILGQKVEFLVSFYNNEISEKSEIFDDQFSVERPDGSNFTLKIRSTKLEDSAMYFCASSINYLNTEAFFGQGTRLTVV.

The V gene is TRBV5-1, the J gene TRBJ1-5; D remains ambiguous. The CDR3 is 13 amino acids. The germline CDR1 and CDR2 sequences are SGHRS and YFSETQ. Trimming stripped 1 base from V and 2 bases from J, with 4 bases between. The CDR3 bases are TGCGCCAGCAGCTTGACCGGCAATCAGCCCCAGCATTTT. Amino acid sequence: CASSLTGNQPQHF.

V and J are TRBV30 and TRBJ1-6, with 8 bases matching TRBD1. Germline V gene data show CDR1 as GTSNPN and CDR2 as SVGIG (reference sequence). The CDR3 runs to 12 residues. CDR3 sequence (DNA): TGTGCGTTGGGACAGGTTAATTCACCCCTCCACTTT. It translates to CALGQVNSPLHF.

This clone was recorded only once. This chain connects TRBV27 to TRBJ1-3, with TRBD1 as a possible D gene (5 bases). Trimming removed 6 bases from V and 4 bases from J, with 19 bases in between. The germline CDR1 and CDR2 sequences are MNHEY and SMNVEV (reference sequence). The CDR3 length is 16 residues. CDR3 protein: CASSPSRQSRGNTIYF. Written as DNA, the CDR3 is TGTGCCAGCAGCCCCTCCAGACAGAGCAGGGGAAACACCATATATTTT.

The chain carries TRBV5-8 and TRBJ1-2; no definite D call. V was trimmed by 1 base and J by 7 bases, leaving 11 bases between them. This CDR3 is 13 amino acids long. Per germline, CDR1 SGHTS and CDR2 YDEGEE. The CDR3 coding sequence is TGTGCCAGCAGCTTGATCGGGAAGGGTGGCTACACCTTC. As protein: CASSLIGKGGYTF.

This chain joins TRBV28 and TRBJ1-2; possibly TRBD1 for D (6 bases). CDR3 length equals 13 residues. Germline V gene data show CDR1 as MDHEN and CDR2 as SYDVKM. Trimming stripped 5 bases from V and 2 bases from J, with 9 bases between. The CDR3 region is CASSPDRNYGYTF. The CDR3 DNA is TGTGCCAGCAGTCCAGACAGGAACTATGGCTACACCTTC.

This clone was observed a handful of times. This rearrangement joins TRBV18 to TRBJ1-1; TRBD1 aligns across 10 bases. The CDR3 length is 15 residues. The J segment lost 3 bases and the V segment lost 3 bases, leaving 4 bases of the junction unmatched. Germline V CDR1 and CDR2: KGHSH, LQKENI. CDR3 sequence reads: CASSPLGTGDTEAFF. The CDR3 DNA reads TGTGCCAGCTCACCTCTGGGGACAGGGGACACTGAAGCTTTCTTT.

The chain is built from TRBV21-1 and TRBJ2-1; TRBD2 reflects the table's D call only, with no check against the DNA. TRBV21-1 is tagged as a pseudogene. This CDR3 has 15 residues. The CDR3 is CASKMTSGSYNEQFF. The DNA of the CDR3 is TGTGCCAGCAAGATGACTAGCGGCTCCTACAATGAGCAGTTCTTC.